This TCR beta chain is from a study of blood T cell repertoires in COVID-19. The study counted Cohort 3 donors as recovered given two negative PCRs, clearance, or symptom resolution. Libraries were prepared by immunoSEQ multiplex PCR; TCRdb keeps only in-frame clonotypes and omits some of them. The sample lists about 480,000 clones; more than 75% were seen once. The receptor's source is a woman between 40 and 55 years old who had recovered from COVID-19. The specimen was PBMCs or T cells enriched from blood (not recorded which).

The CDR3 DNA follows: TGTGCCAGCAGTGATACTATAATATTGGGTCCTTCACCCCTCCACTTT. Its translation is CASSDTIILGPSPLHF. This sequence joins TRBV25-1 and TRBJ1-6; D is undetermined. CDR1 and CDR2 from the germline V gene are MGHDK and SYGVNS. CDR3 length equals 16 residues. Deletions cut 3 bases from V and 9 bases from J, with 18 bases between.